This T cell receptor beta chain was identified in a study of blood T cells in healthy people across ages. Study background: Using template switching, researchers captured about one barcoded beta molecule for each two T cells.

The CDR3 totals 14 residues. Per the germline V gene, CDR1 is LGHDT and CDR2 is YNNKEL (reference sequence). As to this clonotype: Its antigen is undetermined.

The authors ran a second PCR of 7 to 11 cycles using a sample-barcoded 5' primer and a J-beta primer mix. Per sample, CDR3-containing paired-end reads numbered at least 3 million. TCRdb re-called the 5' RACE reads with MiXCR, one entry per CDR3 protein. This table has 650,000 to 800,000 distinct CDR3 sequences, 40% to 50% appearing once. Study observations and caveats: As age increased, TCR beta diversity per million T cells fell in a roughly linear fashion.

The clonotype originates from a man in his sixties in good health. The sequenced sample was blood. This chain connects TRBV3-1 to TRBJ2-5; D uncertain. Gene TRBJ2-7 matches the end of the DNA better, so the J call may be wrong. The chain's CDR3 is CASSQGPLTYEQYF. For the CDR3, the DNA is TGTGCCAGCAGCCAAGGTCCGTTAACCTACGAGCAGTACTTC.